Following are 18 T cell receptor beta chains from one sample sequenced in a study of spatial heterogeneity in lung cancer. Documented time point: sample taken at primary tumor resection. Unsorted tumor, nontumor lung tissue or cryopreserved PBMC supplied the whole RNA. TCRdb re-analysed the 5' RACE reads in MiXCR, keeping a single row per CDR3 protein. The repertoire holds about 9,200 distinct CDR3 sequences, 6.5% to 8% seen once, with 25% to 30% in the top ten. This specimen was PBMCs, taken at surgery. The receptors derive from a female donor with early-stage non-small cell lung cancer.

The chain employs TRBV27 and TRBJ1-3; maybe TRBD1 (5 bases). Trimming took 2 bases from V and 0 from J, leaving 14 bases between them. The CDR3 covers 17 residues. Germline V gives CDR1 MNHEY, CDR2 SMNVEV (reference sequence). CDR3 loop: CASSLQGPGASGNTIYF. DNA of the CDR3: TGTGCCAGCAGTTTACAGGGACCGGGAGCCTCTGGAAACACCATATATTTT.

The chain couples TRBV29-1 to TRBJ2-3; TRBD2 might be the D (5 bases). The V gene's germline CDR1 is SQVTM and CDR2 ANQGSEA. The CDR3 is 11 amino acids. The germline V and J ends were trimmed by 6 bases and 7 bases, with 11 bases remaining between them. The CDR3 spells CSVELGNTQYF. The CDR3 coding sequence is TGCAGCGTGGAACTAGGAAATACGCAGTATTTT.

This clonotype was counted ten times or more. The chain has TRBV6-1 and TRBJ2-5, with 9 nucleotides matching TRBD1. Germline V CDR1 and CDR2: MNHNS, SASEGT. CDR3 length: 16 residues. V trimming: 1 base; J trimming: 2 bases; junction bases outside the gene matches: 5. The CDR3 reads CASSEGLGQGQETQYF. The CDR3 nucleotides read TGTGCCAGCAGTGAAGGGCTGGGACAGGGTCAAGAGACCCAGTACTTC.

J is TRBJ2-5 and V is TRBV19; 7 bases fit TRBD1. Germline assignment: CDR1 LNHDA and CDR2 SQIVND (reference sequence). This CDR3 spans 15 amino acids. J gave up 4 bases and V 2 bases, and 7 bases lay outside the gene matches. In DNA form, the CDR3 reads TGTGCCAGTAGTATATCACAGGACAGGAGAGAGACCCAGTACTTC. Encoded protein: CASSISQDRRETQYF.

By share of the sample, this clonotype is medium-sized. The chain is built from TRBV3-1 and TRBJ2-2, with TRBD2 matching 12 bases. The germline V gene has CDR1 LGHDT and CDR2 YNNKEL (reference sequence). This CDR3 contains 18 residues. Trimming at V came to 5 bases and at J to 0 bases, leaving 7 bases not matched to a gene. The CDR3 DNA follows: TGTGCCAGCAGCTTCTGGACTAGCGGGAACGCGAACACCGGGGAGCTGTTTTTT. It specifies CASSFWTSGNANTGELFF.

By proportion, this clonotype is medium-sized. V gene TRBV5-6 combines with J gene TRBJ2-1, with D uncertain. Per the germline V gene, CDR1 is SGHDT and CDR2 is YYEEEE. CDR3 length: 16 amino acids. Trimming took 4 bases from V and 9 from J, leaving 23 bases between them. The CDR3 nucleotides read TGTGCCAGCAGCGTGGAACCCCTGGTGGCGGCGAGTGAGCAGTTCTTC. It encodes CASSVEPLVAASEQFF.

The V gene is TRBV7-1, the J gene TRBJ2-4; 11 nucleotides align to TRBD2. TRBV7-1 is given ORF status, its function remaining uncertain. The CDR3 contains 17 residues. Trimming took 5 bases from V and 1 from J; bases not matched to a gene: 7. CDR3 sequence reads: CASSALAGAVAKNIQYF. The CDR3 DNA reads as TGTGCCAGCAGCGCACTAGCGGGAGCTGTGGCCAAAAACATTCAGTACTTC.

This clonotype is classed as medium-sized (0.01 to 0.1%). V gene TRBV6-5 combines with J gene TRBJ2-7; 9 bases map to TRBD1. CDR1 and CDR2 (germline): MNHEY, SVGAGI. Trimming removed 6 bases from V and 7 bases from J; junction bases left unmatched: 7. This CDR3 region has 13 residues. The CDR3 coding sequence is TGTGCCAGCAGGGGACAGGGTCTGAGGGAGCAGTACTTC. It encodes CASRGQGLREQYF.

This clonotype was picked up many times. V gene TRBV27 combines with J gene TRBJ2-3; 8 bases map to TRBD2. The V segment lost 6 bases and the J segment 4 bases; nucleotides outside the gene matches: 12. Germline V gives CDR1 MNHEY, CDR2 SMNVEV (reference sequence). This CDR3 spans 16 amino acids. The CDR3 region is CASRGGSSGNADTQYF. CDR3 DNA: TGTGCCAGCAGGGGGGGGAGTAGCGGGAACGCAGATACGCAGTATTTT.

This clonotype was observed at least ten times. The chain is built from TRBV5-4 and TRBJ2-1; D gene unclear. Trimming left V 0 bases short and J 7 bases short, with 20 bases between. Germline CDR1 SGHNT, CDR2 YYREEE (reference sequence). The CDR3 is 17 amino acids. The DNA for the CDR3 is TGTGCCAGCAGCTTGGTAGGGTTCGGGCTCCGGCGGAATGAGCAGTTCTTC. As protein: CASSLVGFGLRRNEQFF.

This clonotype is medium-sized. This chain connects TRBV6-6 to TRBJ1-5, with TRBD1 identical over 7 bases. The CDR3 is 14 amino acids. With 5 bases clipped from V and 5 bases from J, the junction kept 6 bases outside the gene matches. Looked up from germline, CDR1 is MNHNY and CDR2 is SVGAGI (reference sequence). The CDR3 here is CASSPWDSDQPQHF. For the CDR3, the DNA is TGTGCCAGCAGTCCCTGGGACAGCGATCAGCCCCAGCATTTT.

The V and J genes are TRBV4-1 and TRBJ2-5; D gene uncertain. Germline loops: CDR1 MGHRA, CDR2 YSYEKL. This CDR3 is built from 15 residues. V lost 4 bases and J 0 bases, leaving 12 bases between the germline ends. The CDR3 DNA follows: TGCGCCAGCAGCCCGACCGACACCAACCAAGAGACCCAGTACTTC. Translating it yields CASSPTDTNQETQYF.

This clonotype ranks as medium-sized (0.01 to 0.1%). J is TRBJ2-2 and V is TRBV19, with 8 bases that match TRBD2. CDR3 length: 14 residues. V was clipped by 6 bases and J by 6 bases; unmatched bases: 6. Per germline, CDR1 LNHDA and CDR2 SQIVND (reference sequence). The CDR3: CASSGTGGPGELFF. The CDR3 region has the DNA TGTGCCAGTAGCGGAACGGGGGGGCCCGGGGAGCTGTTTTTT.

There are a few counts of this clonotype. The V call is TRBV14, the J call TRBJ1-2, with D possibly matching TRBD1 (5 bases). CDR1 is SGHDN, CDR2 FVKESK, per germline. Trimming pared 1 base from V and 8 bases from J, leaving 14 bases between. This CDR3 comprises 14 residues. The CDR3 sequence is CASSQVTGLGGYTF. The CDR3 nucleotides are TGTGCCAGCAGCCAAGTAACGGGGCTTGGAGGCTACACCTTC.

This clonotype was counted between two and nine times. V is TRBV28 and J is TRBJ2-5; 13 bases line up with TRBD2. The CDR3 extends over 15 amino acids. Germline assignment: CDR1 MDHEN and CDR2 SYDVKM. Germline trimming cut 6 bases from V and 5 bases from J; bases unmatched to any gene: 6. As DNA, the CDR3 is TGTGCCAGCAGCCCTGGACTAGCGGGAGTGGAGACCCAGTACTTC. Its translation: CASSPGLAGVETQYF.

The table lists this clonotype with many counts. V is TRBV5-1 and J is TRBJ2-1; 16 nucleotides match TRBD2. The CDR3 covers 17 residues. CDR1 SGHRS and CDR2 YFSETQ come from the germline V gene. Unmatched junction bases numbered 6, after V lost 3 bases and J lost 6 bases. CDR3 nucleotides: TGCGCCAGCAGCTCGGGACTAGCGGGGGGGCCCGGCAATGAGCAGTTCTTC. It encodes CASSSGLAGGPGNEQFF. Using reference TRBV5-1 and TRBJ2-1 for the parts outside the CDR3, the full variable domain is KAGVTQTPRYLIKTRGQQVTLSCSPISGHRSVSWYQQTPGQGLQFLFEYFSETQRNKGNFPGRFSGRQFSNSRSEMNVSTLELGDSALYLCASSSGLAGGPGNEQFFGPGTRLTVL.

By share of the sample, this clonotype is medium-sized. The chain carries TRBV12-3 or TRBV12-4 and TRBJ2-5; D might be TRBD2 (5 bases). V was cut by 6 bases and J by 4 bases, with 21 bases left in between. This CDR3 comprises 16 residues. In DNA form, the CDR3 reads TGTGCCAGCAGCCGCGAGATTGGCGGGTTTGGAGAGACCCAGTACTTC. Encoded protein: CASSREIGGFGETQYF.

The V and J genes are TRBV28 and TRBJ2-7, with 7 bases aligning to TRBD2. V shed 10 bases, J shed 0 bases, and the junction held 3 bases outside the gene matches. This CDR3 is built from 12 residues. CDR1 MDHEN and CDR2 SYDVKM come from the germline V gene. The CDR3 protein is CATQRDSYEQYF. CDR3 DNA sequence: TGTGCCACCCAGCGGGACTCCTACGAGCAGTACTTC.